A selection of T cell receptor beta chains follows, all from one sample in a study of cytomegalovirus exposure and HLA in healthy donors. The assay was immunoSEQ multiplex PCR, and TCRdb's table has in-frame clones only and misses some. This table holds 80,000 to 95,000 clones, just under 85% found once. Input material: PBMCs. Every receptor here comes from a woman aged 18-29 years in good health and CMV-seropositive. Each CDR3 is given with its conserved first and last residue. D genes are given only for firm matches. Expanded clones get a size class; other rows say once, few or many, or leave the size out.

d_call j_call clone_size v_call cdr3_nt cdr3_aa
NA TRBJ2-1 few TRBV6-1 TGTGCCAGCACCGAGACTAGCTCCTACAATGAGCAGTTCTTC CASTETSSYNEQFF
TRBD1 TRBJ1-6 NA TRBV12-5 TGTGCTAGTGGTTTGGTCCTGAGGACAGGGTGGTATAATTCACCCCTCCACTTT CASGLVLRTGWYNSPLHF
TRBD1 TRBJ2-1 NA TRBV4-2 TGTGCCAGCAGCCAAGATGATTGGACAGGGGTTCCGGGAAGCAATGAGCAGTTCTTC CASSQDDWTGVPGSNEQFF
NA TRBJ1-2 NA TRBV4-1 TGCGCCAGCAGCCAACCCGGGACAATCAATGGCTACACCTTC CASSQPGTINGYTF
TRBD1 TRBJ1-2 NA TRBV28 TGTGCCAGCAGCACCACCGGGACAGCCGTTAGCTATGGCTACACCTTC CASSTTGTAVSYGYTF
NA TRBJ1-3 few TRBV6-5 TGTGCCAGCAGTCCCTGGGGGCGAAACACCATATATTTT CASSPWGRNTIYF
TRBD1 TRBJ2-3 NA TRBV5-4 TGTGCCAGCAGCCCCGGGACAGGGGTGAAGGATACGCAGTATTTT CASSPGTGVKDTQYF
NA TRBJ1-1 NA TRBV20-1 TGCAGTGCTTGCCAGGATGCTGAAGCTTTCTTT CSACQDAEAFF
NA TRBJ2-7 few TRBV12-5 TGTGCTAGTGGTTTGGCCGTCGGGATTCACTACGAGCAGTACTTC CASGLAVGIHYEQYF
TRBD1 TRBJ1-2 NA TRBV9 TGTGCCAGCGTTCCGGGACAGGGAAACTATGGCTACTCCTTC CASVPGQGNYGYSF
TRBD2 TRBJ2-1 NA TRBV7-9 TGTGCCAGCAGCTTAGTTAGCGGGAGCAGGGACAATGAGCAGTTCTTC CASSLVSGSRDNEQFF
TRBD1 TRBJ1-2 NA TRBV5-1 TGCGCCAGCAGTGGACAGGGGGTGGGCTACACCTTC CASSGQGVGYTF
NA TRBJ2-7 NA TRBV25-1 TGTGCCAGCAGTGAAAGGGAAGGGAGCTACGAGCAGTACTTC CASSEREGSYEQYF
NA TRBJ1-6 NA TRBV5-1 TGCGCCAGCTGTGAGTCGGCTAGCTCCTATAATTCACCCCTCCACTTT CASCESASSYNSPLHF
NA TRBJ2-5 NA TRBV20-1 TGCAGTGCTAGAGATATAAAGACCCAGTACTTC CSARDIKTQYF
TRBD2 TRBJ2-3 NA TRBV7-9 TGTGCCAGCAGCCGCACCGGGACTAGCGGGAGGGCCCGGGATACGCAGTATTTT CASSRTGTSGRARDTQYF
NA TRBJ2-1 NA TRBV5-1 TGCGCCAGCAGCCCCGAAAAGGGGTGGGATGAGCAGTTCTTC CASSPEKGWDEQFF
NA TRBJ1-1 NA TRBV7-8 TGTGCCAGCAGCCCTTGGGGAGGGGGGGAGGGTGAAGCTTTCTTT CASSPWGGGEGEAFF
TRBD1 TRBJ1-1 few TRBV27 TGTGCCACAGAGGGGGGACAGGGGCGTCCAAAATCGAACACTGAAGCTTTCTTT CATEGGQGRPKSNTEAFF
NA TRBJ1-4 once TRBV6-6 TGTGCCAGCAGTGAGGGTATAGCTAATGAAAAACTGTTTTTT CASSEGIANEKLFF